One and the same sample provided the 4 T cell receptor beta chains below, sequenced in a study of OX40 agonist ivuxolimab in advanced cancers. Libraries were prepared by immunoSEQ multiplex PCR; TCRdb keeps only in-frame clonotypes and omits some of them. The sample lists about 58,000 clones; over 80% were seen once. The input for sequencing was CD4+ or CD8+ T cells sorted from blood, taken in a trial of the OX40 agonist ivuxolimab. The receptors come from an adult with an advanced solid tumor such as melanoma, head and neck, liver or kidney cancer.

J is TRBJ1-5 and V is TRBV18; D not certain. Per germline, CDR1 KGHSH and CDR2 LQKENI. Between the trimmed V and J ends, which lost 3 bases and 7 bases, there was a span of 16 bases. The CDR3 runs to 15 residues. The CDR3 here is CASSPTSGGGQPQHF. The CDR3 coding sequence is TGTGCCAGCTCACCTACATCAGGAGGCGGGCAGCCCCAGCATTTT. The complete variable domain, with remaining parts taken from reference TRBV18 and TRBJ1-5, reads NAGVMQNPRHLVRRRGQEARLRCSPMKGHSHVYWYRQLPEEGLKFMVYLQKENIIDESGMPKERFSAEFPKEGPSILRIQQVVRGDSAAYFCASSPTSGGGQPQHFGDGTRLSIL.

The chain employs TRBV5-4 and TRBJ2-3; 12 bases map to TRBD2. The CDR3 runs to 16 residues. Trimming at V came to 4 bases and at J to 3 bases, leaving 6 bases not matched to a gene. Germline V lookup: CDR1 SGHNT, CDR2 YYREEE (reference sequence). CDR3 DNA: TGTGCCAGCAGCCCGCTAGCGGGGGGGCCAACAGATACGCAGTATTTT. Amino acids: CASSPLAGGPTDTQYF.

The chain employs TRBV18 and TRBJ2-1; 9 bases align to TRBD2. The CDR3 is made up of 14 amino acids. Unmatched junction bases numbered 6, after V lost 3 bases and J lost 9 bases. Germline V gene lookup returns CDR1 KGHSH and CDR2 LQKENI. The CDR3 DNA is TGTGCCAGCTCACCGCTCGGAGCGGGGGGTGAGCAGTTCTTC. Amino acids: CASSPLGAGGEQFF.

The chain uses TRBV7-8 and TRBJ2-1, with D unclear. With 1 base removed from V and 6 bases from J, the gap between germline ends came to 13 bases. Germline V CDR1 and CDR2: SGHVS, FQNEAQ. This CDR3 spans 15 amino acids. The CDR3 loop is CASSLGARYSNEQFF. DNA of the CDR3: TGTGCCAGCAGCTTAGGCGCCAGGTACTCCAATGAGCAGTTCTTC. The whole variable domain, filled in from reference TRBV7-8 and TRBJ2-1, reads GAGVSQSPRYKVAKRGQDVALRCDPISGHVSLFWYQQALGQGPEFLTYFQNEAQLDKSGLPSDRFFAERPEGSVSTLKIQRTQQEDSAVYLCASSLGARYSNEQFFGPGTRLTVL.